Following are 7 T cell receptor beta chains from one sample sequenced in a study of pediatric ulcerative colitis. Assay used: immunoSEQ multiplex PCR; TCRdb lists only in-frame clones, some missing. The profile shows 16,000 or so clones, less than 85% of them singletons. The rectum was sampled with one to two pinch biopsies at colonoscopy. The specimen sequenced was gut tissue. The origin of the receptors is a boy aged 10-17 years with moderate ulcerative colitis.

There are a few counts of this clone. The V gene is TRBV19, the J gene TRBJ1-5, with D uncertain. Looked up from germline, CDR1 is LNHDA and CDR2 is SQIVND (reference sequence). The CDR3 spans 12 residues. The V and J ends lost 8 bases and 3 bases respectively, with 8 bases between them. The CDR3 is CASSRANQPQHF. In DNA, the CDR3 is TGTGCCAGTTCCCGGGCCAATCAGCCCCAGCATTTT. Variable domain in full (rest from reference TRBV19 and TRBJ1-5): DGGITQSPKYLFRKEGQNVTLSCEQNLNHDAMYWYRQDPGQGLRLIYYSQIVNDFQKGDIAEGYSVSREKKESFPLTVTSAQKNPTAFYLCASSRANQPQHFGDGTRLSIL.

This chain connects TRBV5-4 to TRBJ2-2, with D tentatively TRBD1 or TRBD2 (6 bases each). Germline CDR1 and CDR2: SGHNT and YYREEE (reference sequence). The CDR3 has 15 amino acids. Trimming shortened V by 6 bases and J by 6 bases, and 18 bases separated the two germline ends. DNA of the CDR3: TGTGCCAGCACAAAAAGGGGGGTAGTCGCCGGGGAGCTGTTTTTT. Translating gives CASTKRGVVAGELFF. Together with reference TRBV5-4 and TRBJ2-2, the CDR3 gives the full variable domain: ETGVTQSPTHLIKTRGQQVTLRCSSQSGHNTVSWYQQALGQGPQFIFQYYREEENGRGNFPPRFSGLQFPNYSSELNVNALELDDSALYLCASTKRGVVAGELFFGEGSRLTVL.

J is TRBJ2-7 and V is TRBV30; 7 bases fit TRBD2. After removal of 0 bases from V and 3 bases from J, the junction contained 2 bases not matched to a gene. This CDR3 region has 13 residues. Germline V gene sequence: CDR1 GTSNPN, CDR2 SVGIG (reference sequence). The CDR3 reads CAWSVLAGYEQYF. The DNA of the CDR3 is TGTGCCTGGAGTGTTTTAGCGGGCTACGAGCAGTACTTC.

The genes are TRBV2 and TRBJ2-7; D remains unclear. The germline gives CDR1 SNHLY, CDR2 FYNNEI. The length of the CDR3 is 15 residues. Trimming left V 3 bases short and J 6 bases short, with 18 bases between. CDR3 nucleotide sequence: TGTGCCAGCAGTGACACAGCACAACCTACGAGCGAGCAGTACTTC. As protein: CASSDTAQPTSEQYF. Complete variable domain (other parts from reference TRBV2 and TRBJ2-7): EPEVTQTPSHQVTQMGQEVILRCVPISNHLYFYWYRQILGQKVEFLVSFYNNEISEKSEIFDDQFSVERPDGSNFTLKIRSTKLEDSAMYFCASSDTAQPTSEQYFGPGTRLTVT.

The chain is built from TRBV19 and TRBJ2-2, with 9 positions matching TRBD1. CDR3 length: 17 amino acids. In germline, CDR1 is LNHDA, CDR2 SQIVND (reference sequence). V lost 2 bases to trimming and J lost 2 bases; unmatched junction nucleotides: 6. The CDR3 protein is CASSIRKQGANTGELFF. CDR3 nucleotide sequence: TGTGCCAGTAGTATAAGAAAACAGGGGGCTAACACCGGGGAGCTGTTTTTT.

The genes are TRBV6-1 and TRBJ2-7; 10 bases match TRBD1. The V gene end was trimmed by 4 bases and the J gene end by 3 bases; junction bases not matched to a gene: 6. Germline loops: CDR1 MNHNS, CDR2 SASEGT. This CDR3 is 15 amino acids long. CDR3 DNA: TGTGCCAGCAGTGCGCCGACAGGGGGCTTCTACGAGCAGTACTTC. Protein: CASSAPTGGFYEQYF.

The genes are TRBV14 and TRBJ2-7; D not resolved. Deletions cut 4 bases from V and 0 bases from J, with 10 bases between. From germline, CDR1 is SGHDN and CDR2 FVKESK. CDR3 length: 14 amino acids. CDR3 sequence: CASSPIQISYEQYF. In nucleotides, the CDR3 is TGTGCCAGCAGCCCGATACAGATCTCCTACGAGCAGTACTTC.